The next 10 T cell receptor beta chains were all read from a single sample in a study of T cells expressing NK-cell markers. TCRdb reprocessed the 5' RACE reads and reports one entry per CDR3 protein, with no DNA. The sample table includes hundreds of thousands of distinct CDR3 sequences. Input material: blood T cells: a sorted CD56 or NKG2C T cell subset, CD4+ or CD8+ T cells, or bulk PBMC T cells (not recorded which). The source is a man between 18 and 29 years old in good health.

The chain uses TRBV29-1 and TRBJ2-6. Germline V gene data show CDR1 as SQVTM and CDR2 as ANQGSEA. This CDR3 comprises 15 residues. The CDR3 sequence is CSVTAQVSGANVLTF.

The chain joins TRBV7-9 to TRBJ1-1. The CDR3 is made up of 13 amino acids. The germline V gene has CDR1 SEHNR and CDR2 FQNEAQ (reference sequence). CDR3 residues: CARSPSHSTEAFF.

This chain connects TRBV5-1 to TRBJ2-7; the D call from TCRdb, TRBD1, cannot be confirmed without DNA. Germline V gene sequence: CDR1 SGHRS, CDR2 YFSETQ. CDR3 length equals 13 residues. The chain's CDR3 is CASSLAGRNEQYF.

This chain links TRBV6-5 with TRBJ2-6; the TCRdb call, TRBD2, lacks DNA for checking. The CDR3 is 17 amino acids. Germline V lookup: CDR1 MNHEY, CDR2 SVGAGI. CDR3 residues: CASRVLPGASGANVLTF.

The chain has TRBV7-2 and TRBJ2-3; TCRdb selects TRBD1, and the lack of DNA leaves this call unchecked. The CDR3 is 15 residues long. In germline, CDR1 is SGHTA, CDR2 FQGNSA. CDR3 region: CASSSLDRGSDTQYF.

The chain couples TRBV20-1 to TRBJ1-2; TCRdb designates TRBD1, a call that cannot be tested without DNA. Germline assignment: CDR1 DFQATT and CDR2 SNEGSKA (reference sequence). The CDR3 is made up of 17 amino acids. The CDR3 loop reads CSARRRDRGYRLGGYTF.

V gene TRBV3-1 combines with J gene TRBJ2-1; checking the TCRdb D call of TRBD2 is not possible without DNA. The CDR3 runs to 17 residues. Germline lookup yields CDR1 LGHDT and CDR2 YNNKEL (reference sequence). The CDR3 is CASSPKLGLNPFNEQFF.

The chain has TRBV5-5 and TRBJ2-5; the D call of TRBD1 rests on TCRdb alone, since no DNA is present to check it. Germline CDR1 reads SGHKS; CDR2 reads YYEKEE (reference sequence). CDR3 length: 17 residues. CDR3 in amino acids: CASSLAGDRGGEETQYF. The full variable domain, completed using reference TRBV5-5 and TRBJ2-5, is DAGVTQSPTHLIKTRGQQVTLRCSPISGHKSVSWYQQVLGQGPQFIFQYYEKEERGRGNFPDRFSARQFPNYSSELNVNALLLGDSALYLCASSLAGDRGGEETQYFGPGTRLLVL.

The chain couples TRBV7-9 to TRBJ2-1. The CDR3 has 15 amino acids. Germline V CDR1 and CDR2: SEHNR, FQNEAQ (reference sequence). The chain's CDR3 is CASSSLTVSKYEQFF.

The chain links TRBV7-9 to TRBJ2-1; the D call of TRBD2 rests on TCRdb alone, since no DNA is present to check it. The CDR3 totals 16 residues. Germline-derived CDR1 and CDR2 are SEHNR and FQNEAQ (reference sequence). CDR3 in amino acids: CASSFISLGRINEQFF.